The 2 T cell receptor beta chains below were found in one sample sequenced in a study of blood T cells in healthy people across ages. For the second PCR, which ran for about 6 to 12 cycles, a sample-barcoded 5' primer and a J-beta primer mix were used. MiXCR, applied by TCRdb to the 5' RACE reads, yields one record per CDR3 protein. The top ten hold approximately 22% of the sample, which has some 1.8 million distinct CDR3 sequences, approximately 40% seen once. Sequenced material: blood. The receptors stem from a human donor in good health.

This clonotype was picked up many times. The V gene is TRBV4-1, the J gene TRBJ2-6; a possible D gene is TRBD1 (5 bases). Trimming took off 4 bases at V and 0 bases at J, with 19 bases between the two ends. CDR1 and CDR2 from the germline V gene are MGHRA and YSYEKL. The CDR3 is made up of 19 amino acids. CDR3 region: CASSRSTQGYNSGANVLTF. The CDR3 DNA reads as TGCGCCAGCAGCCGAAGCACTCAGGGTTACAACTCTGGGGCCAACGTCCTGACTTTC.

The CDR3 DNA is TGCAGTGCCCCCCTGGGACTAGCGGGCGAGGAGACCCAGTACTTC. Translated, it gives CSAPLGLAGEETQYF. The genes are TRBV20-1 and TRBJ2-5; 12 bases align to TRBD2. J gave up 5 bases and V 6 bases, and 10 bases lay outside the gene matches. Per the germline V gene, CDR1 is DFQATT and CDR2 is SNEGSKA (reference sequence). This CDR3 contains 15 residues.